Each of the 27 T cell receptor beta chains below was sequenced from the same sample in a study of T-cell memory formation after mild COVID-19. TCRdb fed the 5' RACE reads into MiXCR, producing one record per CDR3 protein. The repertoire holds roughly 400,000 distinct CDR3 sequences, with 20% to 25% as singletons. The specimen was PBMCs or a T cell subset sorted from them (not recorded which). Receptors originate from an adult woman who had mild COVID-19 (a few samples of this study predate the infection). Cell type and time point are not known.

The chain employs TRBV6-6 and TRBJ1-4; TRBD1 agrees at 7 bases. This CDR3 spans 16 amino acids. V shed 2 bases and J 8 bases; nucleotides not matched to a gene: 11. Germline values: CDR1 MNHNY, CDR2 SVGAGI (reference sequence). The CDR3 DNA sequence: TGTGCCAGCAGTTACCTTCCCGGGACAGAAAAAGAAAAACTGTTTTTT. It translates to CASSYLPGTEKEKLFF.

This clonotype was recorded a few times. The V and J genes are TRBV12-3 or TRBV12-4 and TRBJ2-5; 8 bases line up with TRBD2. The length of the CDR3 is 15 residues. J lost 1 base, V lost 3 bases, and 4 bases had no gene match. CDR3 region: CASSFSAGVQETQYF. For the CDR3, the DNA is TGTGCCAGCAGTTTCTCAGCGGGAGTCCAAGAGACCCAGTACTTC.

The genes are TRBV4-2 and TRBJ2-5, with 8 bases identical to TRBD1. Germline V CDR1 and CDR2: LGHNA, YNFKEQ. The V segment lost 0 bases and the J segment 4 bases; nucleotides outside the gene matches: 10. The CDR3 has 17 amino acids. The DNA for the CDR3 is TGTGCCAGCAGCCAAGAAGGCCATCAGGGGGCCTCAGAGACCCAGTACTTC. This sequence encodes CASSQEGHQGASETQYF.

The rearrangement joins TRBV2 to TRBJ2-7, with unresolved D. CDR1 is SNHLY, CDR2 FYNNEI, per germline. CDR3 length: 13 amino acids. Trimming removed 10 bases from V and 6 bases from J, with 19 bases in between. The CDR3 nucleotides read TGTGCCAACTCTCTGATAACTTCGGGCGAGCAGTACTTC. Translation gives CANSLITSGEQYF.

The chain carries TRBV24-1 and TRBJ1-5, with TRBD1 matching over 9 bases. The CDR3 has 14 residues. The germline CDR1 and CDR2 sequences are KGHDR and SFDVKD. V shed 7 bases, J shed 4 bases, and the junction held 4 bases outside the gene matches. The CDR3 DNA sequence: TGTGCCACCAGGGGACAGGGAGAGAATCAGCCCCAGCATTTT. It translates to CATRGQGENQPQHF.

This chain joins TRBV6-6 and TRBJ2-2; tentatively, D is TRBD1 (5 bases). V lost 1 base and J lost 3, with 15 bases in between. The germline CDR1 and CDR2 sequences are MNHNY and SVGAGI (reference sequence). The CDR3 has 17 amino acids. CDR3 sequence: CASSYFLKTAYTGELFF. DNA for the CDR3: TGTGCCAGCAGTTACTTCCTTAAGACAGCCTACACCGGGGAGCTGTTTTTT.

This clonotype appeared a few times. The chain has TRBV7-2 and TRBJ2-3; TRBD2 aligns across 7 bases. Per the germline V gene, CDR1 is SGHTA and CDR2 is FQGNSA. This CDR3 region has 16 residues. J gave up 0 bases and V 3 bases, and 6 bases lay outside the gene matches. CDR3 region: CASSFRSGISTDTQYF. The CDR3 DNA sequence: TGTGCCAGCAGCTTTCGAAGCGGGATAAGCACAGATACGCAGTATTTT.

This clonotype was seen many times. V is TRBV7-9 and J is TRBJ2-1, with unresolved D. The CDR3 contains 14 residues. V shed 5 bases and J shed 3 bases, with 11 bases lying between them. Germline CDR1 and CDR2: SEHNR and FQNEAQ (reference sequence). In nucleotides, the CDR3 is TGTGCCAGCAGCGCCCCAATCGGCTACAATGAGCAGTTCTTC. It specifies CASSAPIGYNEQFF.

The chain uses TRBV5-5 and TRBJ1-2; 9 nucleotides line up with TRBD1. The germline gives CDR1 SGHKS, CDR2 YYEKEE (reference sequence). V shed 0 bases and J 6 bases; nucleotides not matched to a gene: 12. CDR3 length: 17 amino acids. The CDR3 DNA reads TGTGCCAGCAGCTTGGAATGGACAGGGGCCAGCTTCAATGGCTACACCTTC. It encodes CASSLEWTGASFNGYTF.

This clonotype was seen only a few times. This sequence joins TRBV10-3 and TRBJ2-1; D might be TRBD1 (6 bases). CDR1 is ENHRY, CDR2 SYGVKD, per germline. CDR3 size: 14 residues. V was cut by 0 bases and J by 5 bases, with 8 bases left in between. The CDR3 nucleotides read TGTGCCATCAGTGAGTCTAGGGGGAACAATGAGCAGTTCTTC. This sequence encodes CAISESRGNNEQFF.

In its sample, this clonotype was seen a few times. The chain uses TRBV12-3 or TRBV12-4 and TRBJ2-1; no reliable D call. V was trimmed by 8 bases and J by 5 bases, leaving 19 bases between them. The CDR3 sequence is 15 residues long. CDR3 bases: TGTGCCAGCCCCGCCCCTGGCGGACCTCACAATGAGCAGTTCTTC. Residues: CASPAPGGPHNEQFF.

The chain recombines TRBV4-1 with TRBJ2-3; D may be TRBD2 (5 bases). The CDR3 sequence is 16 residues long. The V and J ends lost 1 base and 3 bases respectively, with 14 bases between them. The V gene's germline CDR1 is MGHRA and CDR2 YSYEKL. The CDR3 reads CASSQGNNRGTDTQYF. As DNA, the CDR3 is TGCGCCAGCAGCCAAGGAAACAATCGAGGGACAGATACGCAGTATTTT.

J is TRBJ2-4 and V is TRBV5-6; D gene ambiguous. The CDR3 is 15 residues long. In germline, CDR1 is SGHDT, CDR2 YYEEEE. V was shortened by 3 bases and J by 3 bases, with 13 bases between the two germline ends. The CDR3 DNA is TGTGCCAGCAGCTACCTTCTCTACGACAAAAACATTCAGTACTTC. Amino acids: CASSYLLYDKNIQYF. Looking up the rest from reference TRBV5-6 and TRBJ2-4 gives the full variable domain: DAGVTQSPTHLIKTRGQQVTLRCSPKSGHDTVSWYQQALGQGPQFIFQYYEEEERQRGNFPDRFSGHQFPNYSSELNVNALLLGDSALYLCASSYLLYDKNIQYFGAGTRLSVL.

The chain carries TRBV7-6 and TRBJ2-1, with 9 bases lining up with TRBD2. With V trimmed by 6 bases and J by 4 bases, 4 bases remained unmatched. Germline V CDR1 and CDR2: SGHVS, FNYEAQ. The CDR3 runs to 14 residues. As DNA, the CDR3 is TGTGCCAGCAGTAACAGCGGGGGGTACAATGAGCAGTTCTTC. Protein: CASSNSGGYNEQFF.

The chain carries TRBV5-1 and TRBJ2-1; TRBD2 matches at 7 bases. Losses at the gene ends were 4 bases for V and 0 bases for J; bases not matched to a gene: 7. The germline V gene encodes CDR1 SGHRS and CDR2 YFSETQ. This CDR3 region has 16 residues. CDR3 sequence: CASSTAGTTSYNEQFF. The CDR3, as DNA: TGCGCCAGCAGCACAGCGGGGACTACCTCCTACAATGAGCAGTTCTTC.

The chain has TRBV12-3 or TRBV12-4 and TRBJ2-1; the D gene is possibly TRBD1 (6 bases). The V end lost 6 bases, the J end lost 4 bases, and 16 bases lay between the germline ends. CDR3 length: 15 amino acids. The CDR3 DNA follows: TGTGCCAGCAGACCACAGGGTCTATGGTACAATGAGCAGTTCTTC. It translates to CASRPQGLWYNEQFF.

The chain uses TRBV25-1 and TRBJ2-7; 11 bases agree with TRBD1. CDR3 length equals 14 residues. V was pared by 4 bases and J by 3 bases, with 2 bases of the junction left unmatched. Germline V lookup: CDR1 MGHDK, CDR2 SYGVNS. The CDR3 DNA reads as TGTGCCAGCAGTGCGGGACAGGGGGACTACGAGCAGTACTTC. As protein: CASSAGQGDYEQYF.

Relative to its sample, this clonotype is medium-sized. The J gene is TRBJ2-2, the V gene TRBV5-6; D might be TRBD1 or TRBD2, each matching 5 bases. The CDR3 length is 16 residues. Germline lookup yields CDR1 SGHDT and CDR2 YYEEEE. Trimming left V 0 bases short and J 2 bases short, with 11 bases between. The chain's CDR3 is CASSLDKGTNTGELFF. CDR3 nucleotides: TGTGCCAGCAGCTTGGATAAGGGGACCAACACCGGGGAGCTGTTTTTT. The variable domain in full, with the rest retrieved from reference TRBV5-6 and TRBJ2-2, is DAGVTQSPTHLIKTRGQQVTLRCSPKSGHDTVSWYQQALGQGPQFIFQYYEEEERQRGNFPDRFSGHQFPNYSSELNVNALLLGDSALYLCASSLDKGTNTGELFFGEGSRLTVL.

This clonotype was seen a handful of times. The chain employs TRBV3-1 and TRBJ2-7; 8 bases map to TRBD1. This CDR3 is 17 amino acids long. Germline trimming cut 1 base from V and 0 bases from J; bases unmatched to any gene: 8. Per the germline V gene, CDR1 is LGHDT and CDR2 is YNNKEL (reference sequence). Here the CDR3 DNA reads TGTGCCAGCAGCCAAGGGACAGGGATAAGGGACTCCTACGAGCAGTACTTC. Translated: CASSQGTGIRDSYEQYF.

The sample holds a few counts of this clonotype. This chain uses TRBV30 with TRBJ1-6; D is uncertain. The germline V gene has CDR1 GTSNPN and CDR2 SVGIG (reference sequence). The CDR3 is 17 amino acids. Trimming took off 0 bases at V and 4 bases at J, with 16 bases between the two ends. CDR3 sequence reads: CAWSVPQPARYNSPLHF. CDR3 in DNA: TGTGCCTGGAGTGTACCCCAACCGGCACGGTATAATTCACCCCTCCACTTT.

This clonotype has a count of ten or more. This rearrangement joins TRBV20-1 to TRBJ1-1; D remains unclear. V lost 0 bases to trimming and J lost 3 bases, with 8 bases between them. The CDR3 consists of 13 residues. In germline, CDR1 is DFQATT, CDR2 SNEGSKA (reference sequence). In nucleotides, the CDR3 is TGCAGTGCTAGAGATGGGAGGGACACTGAAGCTTTCTTT. It codes for CSARDGRDTEAFF.

In this sample, this clonotype turned up a few times. The genes are TRBV5-5 and TRBJ1-5, with D unresolved. Germline assignment: CDR1 SGHKS and CDR2 YYEKEE (reference sequence). Trimming stripped 0 bases from V and 6 bases from J, with 10 bases between. The CDR3 has 14 residues. The CDR3 is CASSLEVGGQPQHF. The CDR3 DNA follows: TGTGCCAGCAGCTTGGAGGTGGGAGGTCAGCCCCAGCATTTT.

The rearrangement uses TRBV15 and TRBJ2-5, with TRBD2 identical over 15 bases. Germline loops: CDR1 LNHNV, CDR2 YYDKDF (reference sequence). The CDR3 sequence is 15 residues long. V shed 8 bases and J 1 base; nucleotides not matched to a gene: 2. CDR3 bases: TGTGCCACCCGGACTAGCGGGAGGGTCCAAGAGACCCAGTACTTC. As protein: CATRTSGRVQETQYF.

On this clonotype itself: Possible read error: a much larger clone is one base away. V usage is TRBV2 and J usage is TRBJ1-1; 7 bases are a match to TRBD1. Germline V gene data show CDR1 as SNHLY and CDR2 as FYNNEI. With V trimmed by 4 bases and J by 1 base, 3 bases remained unmatched. The CDR3 totals 14 residues. The CDR3 sequence is CASSGDSRNTEAFF. In nucleotides, the CDR3 is TGTGCCAGCAGTGGGGACAGTAGGAACACTGAAGCTTTCTTT.

This chain connects TRBV7-9 to TRBJ1-2, with 9 bases lining up with TRBD1. Trimming took 6 bases from V and 6 from J; bases not matched to a gene: 8. The CDR3 spans 14 residues. Germline V gene lookup returns CDR1 SEHNR and CDR2 FQNEAQ (reference sequence). The CDR3 spells CASSWGQGWDGYTF. Written as DNA, the CDR3 is TGTGCCAGCAGTTGGGGACAGGGATGGGATGGCTACACCTTC.

In this sample, this clonotype turned up a few times. The rearrangement links TRBV29-1 to TRBJ1-3; D is undetermined. Per the germline V gene, CDR1 is SQVTM and CDR2 is ANQGSEA. The V end was cut by 7 bases, the J end by 2 bases, with 15 bases between. This CDR3 is 14 amino acids long. In DNA form, the CDR3 reads TGCAGCGCTTCGTCAAGGTCCGCTGGAAACACCATATATTTT. Its translation is CSASSRSAGNTIYF.

This clonotype was counted between two and nine times. The chain carries TRBV4-1 and TRBJ2-2; D possibly corresponds to TRBD1 (6 bases). V was shortened by 1 base and J by 4 bases, with 10 bases between the two germline ends. Germline-derived CDR1 and CDR2 are MGHRA and YSYEKL. The CDR3 covers 15 residues. In DNA form, the CDR3 reads TGCGCCAGCAGCCAAGTCGGACAGTTCACCGGGGAGCTGTTTTTT. Its translation: CASSQVGQFTGELFF.